A selection of T cell receptor beta chains follows, all from one sample in a study of blood T cell repertoires in COVID-19. The table came from immunoSEQ multiplex PCR; TCRdb's copy has only in-frame clones and leaves some out. The sample records 250,000 or so clones, 65% to 90% being singletons. Sequencing input: peripheral blood. The source of these receptors is a man aged 40-49 years who had recovered from COVID-19. CDR3s include the opening cysteine and the closing phenylalanine or tryptophan. D genes are given only for firm matches. Not all rows give a size; the values are once, few, many and, for expanded clones, a class.

j_gene: TRBJ1-6
abundance: NA
v_gene: TRBV2
d_gene: NA
CDR3aa: CASAGNNSPLHF
CDR3nt: TGTGCCAGTGCTGGCAATAATTCACCCCTCCACTTT

j_gene: TRBJ2-1
abundance: NA
v_gene: TRBV28
d_gene: TRBD2
CDR3aa: CASSSGTSGYNEQFF
CDR3nt: TGTGCCAGCAGCTCCGGGACTAGCGGATACAATGAGCAGTTCTTC

j_gene: TRBJ2-5
abundance: few
v_gene: TRBV5-5
d_gene: TRBD1
CDR3aa: CASSTRTGGGETQYF
CDR3nt: TGTGCCAGCAGCACCAGGACAGGGGGGGGAGAGACCCAGTACTTC

j_gene: TRBJ2-1
abundance: NA
v_gene: TRBV18
d_gene: TRBD2
CDR3aa: CASSPVVAGGPGEQFF
CDR3nt: TGTGCCAGCTCACCGGTGGTAGCGGGAGGGCCAGGTGAGCAGTTCTTC

j_gene: TRBJ1-2
abundance: NA
v_gene: TRBV16
d_gene: NA
CDR3aa: CASSQSGLEANYGYTF
CDR3nt: TGTGCCAGCAGCCAATCCGGTCTAGAGGCAAACTATGGCTACACCTTC

j_gene: TRBJ2-7
abundance: NA
v_gene: TRBV3-1/TRBV3-2
d_gene: TRBD2
CDR3aa: CASRGAGVPEQYF
CDR3nt: TGTGCCAGCAGAGGAGCGGGAGTACCCGAGCAGTACTTC

j_gene: TRBJ1-1
abundance: NA
v_gene: TRBV6-5
d_gene: NA
CDR3aa: CASSYSSQSMNTEAFF
CDR3nt: TGTGCCAGCAGTTACTCCTCGCAATCTATGAACACTGAAGCTTTCTTT

j_gene: TRBJ2-7
abundance: NA
v_gene: TRBV21-1
d_gene: NA
CDR3aa: CASSKPKPSEQYF
CDR3nt: TGTGCCAGCAGCAAACCAAAACCTAGTGAGCAGTACTTC

j_gene: TRBJ2-3
abundance: NA
v_gene: TRBV6-5
d_gene: NA
CDR3aa: CASSTSGGGDTQYF
CDR3nt: TGTGCCAGCAGCACCTCCGGGGGTGGCGATACGCAGTATTTT

j_gene: TRBJ2-2
abundance: NA
v_gene: TRBV5-1
d_gene: TRBD1
CDR3aa: CASSLRGQGDTGELFF
CDR3nt: TGCGCCAGCAGCTTGAGGGGACAGGGAGACACCGGGGAGCTGTTTTTT

j_gene: TRBJ1-2
abundance: NA
v_gene: TRBV7-2
d_gene: TRBD1
CDR3aa: CASSQDRGNYGYTF
CDR3nt: TGTGCCAGCAGCCAAGACAGGGGAAATTATGGCTACACCTTC

j_gene: TRBJ2-2
abundance: once
v_gene: TRBV11-2
d_gene: NA
CDR3aa: CASSLTFTGELFF
CDR3nt: TGTGCCAGCAGCTTGACATTCACCGGGGAGCTGTTTTTT

j_gene: TRBJ1-1
abundance: NA
v_gene: TRBV5-1
d_gene: NA
CDR3aa: CASSLQGQGTEAFF
CDR3nt: TGCGCCAGCAGCTTGCAGGGACAAGGCACTGAAGCTTTCTTT

j_gene: TRBJ2-7
abundance: few
v_gene: TRBV2
d_gene: NA
CDR3aa: CASSEGISYEQYF
CDR3nt: TGTGCCAGCAGTGAAGGTATCTCCTACGAGCAGTACTTC

j_gene: TRBJ1-1
abundance: NA
v_gene: TRBV20-1
d_gene: TRBD1
CDR3aa: CSASGTVEAFF
CDR3nt: TGCAGTGCTAGCGGGACAGTTGAAGCTTTCTTT

j_gene: TRBJ2-3
abundance: NA
v_gene: TRBV6-5
d_gene: NA
CDR3aa: CASSYGPGGTDTQYF
CDR3nt: TGTGCCAGCAGTTACGGGCCCGGGGGCACAGATACGCAGTATTTT

j_gene: TRBJ2-3
abundance: NA
v_gene: TRBV11-3
d_gene: TRBD1
CDR3aa: CASSLRGQGTDTQYF
CDR3nt: TGTGCCAGCAGCTTAAGGGGACAGGGCACAGATACGCAGTATTTT

j_gene: TRBJ1-2
abundance: NA
v_gene: TRBV7-9
d_gene: TRBD1
CDR3aa: CASSLDRGGYTF
CDR3nt: TGTGCCAGCAGCTTAGACAGGGGTGGCTACACCTTC

j_gene: TRBJ2-5
abundance: NA
v_gene: TRBV7-2
d_gene: TRBD2
CDR3aa: CASIPGLAGGETQYF
CDR3nt: TGTGCCAGCATCCCGGGACTAGCAGGGGGGGAGACCCAGTACTTC

j_gene: TRBJ1-2
abundance: NA
v_gene: TRBV4-1
d_gene: TRBD1
CDR3aa: CASSQDFRTGVSYGYTF
CDR3nt: TGCGCCAGCAGCCAAGATTTCCGGACAGGGGTCAGCTATGGCTACACCTTC

j_gene: TRBJ2-1
abundance: NA
v_gene: TRBV5-1
d_gene: NA
CDR3aa: CASSLAGSYNEQFF
CDR3nt: TGCGCCAGCAGCTTGGCCGGCTCCTACAATGAGCAGTTCTTC

j_gene: TRBJ1-4
abundance: once
v_gene: TRBV19
d_gene: NA
CDR3aa: CASSTAGATNEKLFF
CDR3nt: TGTGCCAGTAGTACCGCAGGGGCCACTAATGAAAAACTGTTTTTT

j_gene: TRBJ2-7
abundance: once
v_gene: TRBV6-2/TRBV6-3
d_gene: TRBD2
CDR3aa: CASSWTSGRVGGEQYF
CDR3nt: TGTGCCAGCAGTTGGACTAGCGGGAGAGTAGGTGGCGAGCAGTACTTC

j_gene: TRBJ1-1
abundance: NA
v_gene: TRBV14
d_gene: TRBD1
CDR3aa: CASSPRQGWDTEAFF
CDR3nt: TGTGCCAGCAGCCCCAGACAGGGATGGGACACTGAAGCTTTCTTT

j_gene: TRBJ2-3
abundance: NA
v_gene: TRBV18
d_gene: TRBD2
CDR3aa: CASSSTSGGRDTQYF
CDR3nt: TGTGCCAGCTCATCTACTAGCGGGGGAAGAGATACGCAGTATTTT

j_gene: TRBJ1-6
abundance: NA
v_gene: TRBV7-2
d_gene: TRBD1
CDR3aa: CASSYGTGNPLHF
CDR3nt: TGTGCCAGCAGCTACGGGACAGGGAATCCCCTCCACTTT

j_gene: TRBJ2-5
abundance: few
v_gene: TRBV5-1
d_gene: TRBD2
CDR3aa: CASRNSGQYQETQYF
CDR3nt: TGCGCCAGCAGGAATAGCGGGCAGTACCAAGAGACCCAGTACTTC

j_gene: TRBJ2-5
abundance: NA
v_gene: TRBV7-2
d_gene: NA
CDR3aa: CASSSRPRETQYF
CDR3nt: TGTGCCAGCAGCTCCCGTCCCCGAGAGACCCAGTACTTC

j_gene: TRBJ2-3
abundance: NA
v_gene: TRBV7-9
d_gene: TRBD2
CDR3aa: CASSLYEGGTTDTQYF
CDR3nt: TGTGCCAGCAGCTTATATGAGGGAGGGACCACAGATACGCAGTATTTT

j_gene: TRBJ2-3
abundance: NA
v_gene: TRBV7-2
d_gene: NA
CDR3aa: CASSFLSYPTDTQYF
CDR3nt: TGTGCCAGCAGCTTCTTAAGCTACCCAACAGATACGCAGTATTTT

j_gene: TRBJ1-4
abundance: NA
v_gene: TRBV28
d_gene: NA
CDR3aa: CASKEGLREKLFF
CDR3nt: TGTGCCAGCAAGGAGGGCCTCAGGGAAAAACTGTTTTTT

j_gene: TRBJ1-1
abundance: NA
v_gene: TRBV18
d_gene: TRBD1
CDR3aa: CASSPLGQGTEAFF
CDR3nt: TGTGCCAGCTCACCCCTCGGACAGGGCACTGAAGCTTTCTTT

j_gene: TRBJ2-6
abundance: few
v_gene: TRBV9
d_gene: NA
CDR3aa: CASSVQSGSAGANVLTF
CDR3nt: TGTGCCAGCAGCGTACAGTCCGGGTCTGCTGGGGCCAACGTCCTGACTTTC

j_gene: TRBJ2-5
abundance: NA
v_gene: TRBV5-4
d_gene: NA
CDR3aa: CASSMRGVTQYF
CDR3nt: TGTGCCAGCAGCATGCGGGGTGTGACCCAGTACTTC

j_gene: TRBJ2-1
abundance: NA
v_gene: TRBV6-5
d_gene: TRBD1
CDR3aa: CASSTTGNNEQFF
CDR3nt: TGTGCCAGCAGTACGACAGGGAACAATGAGCAGTTCTTC

j_gene: TRBJ1-2
abundance: NA
v_gene: TRBV11-2
d_gene: NA
CDR3aa: CASSLLGPTDHGYTF
CDR3nt: TGTGCCAGCAGCTTGTTGGGCCCGACCGACCATGGCTACACCTTC